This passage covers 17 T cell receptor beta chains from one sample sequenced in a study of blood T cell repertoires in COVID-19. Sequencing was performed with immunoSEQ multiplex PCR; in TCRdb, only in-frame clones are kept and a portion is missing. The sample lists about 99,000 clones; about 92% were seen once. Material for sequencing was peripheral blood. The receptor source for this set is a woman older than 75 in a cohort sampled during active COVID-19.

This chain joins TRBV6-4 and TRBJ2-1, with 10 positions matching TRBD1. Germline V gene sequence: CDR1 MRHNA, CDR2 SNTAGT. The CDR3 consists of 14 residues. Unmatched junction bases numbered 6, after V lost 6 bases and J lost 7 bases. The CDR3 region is CASRRDRGVNEQFF. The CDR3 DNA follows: TGTGCCAGCAGACGGGACAGGGGAGTGAATGAGCAGTTCTTC.

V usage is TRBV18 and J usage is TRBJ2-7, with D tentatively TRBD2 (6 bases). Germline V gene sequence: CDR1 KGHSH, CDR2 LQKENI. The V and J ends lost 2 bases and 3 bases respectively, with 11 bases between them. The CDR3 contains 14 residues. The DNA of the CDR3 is TGTGCCAGCTCACCATCCAGGGAGGTCTACGAGCAGTACTTC. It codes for CASSPSREVYEQYF. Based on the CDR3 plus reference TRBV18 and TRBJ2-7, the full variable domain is NAGVMQNPRHLVRRRGQEARLRCSPMKGHSHVYWYRQLPEEGLKFMVYLQKENIIDESGMPKERFSAEFPKEGPSILRIQQVVRGDSAAYFCASSPSREVYEQYFGPGTRLTVT.

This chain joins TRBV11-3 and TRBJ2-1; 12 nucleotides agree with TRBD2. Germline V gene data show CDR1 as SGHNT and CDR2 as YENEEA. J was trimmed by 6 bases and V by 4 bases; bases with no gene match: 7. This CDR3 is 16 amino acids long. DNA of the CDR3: TGTGCCAGCAGCTCGAAACTAGCGGGAGGACTCAATGAGCAGTTCTTC. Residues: CASSSKLAGGLNEQFF.

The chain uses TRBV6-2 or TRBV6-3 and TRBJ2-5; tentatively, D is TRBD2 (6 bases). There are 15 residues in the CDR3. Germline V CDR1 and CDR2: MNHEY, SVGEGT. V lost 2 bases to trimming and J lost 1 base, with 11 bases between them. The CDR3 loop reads CASSYATSSQETQYF. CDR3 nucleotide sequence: TGTGCCAGCAGTTACGCAACTAGCAGCCAAGAGACCCAGTACTTC.

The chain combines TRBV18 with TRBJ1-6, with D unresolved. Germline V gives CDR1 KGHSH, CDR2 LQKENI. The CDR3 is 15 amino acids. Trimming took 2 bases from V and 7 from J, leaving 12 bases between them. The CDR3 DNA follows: TGTGCCAGCTCACCAATGGAGGTGGGAAATTCACCCCTCCACTTT. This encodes CASSPMEVGNSPLHF.

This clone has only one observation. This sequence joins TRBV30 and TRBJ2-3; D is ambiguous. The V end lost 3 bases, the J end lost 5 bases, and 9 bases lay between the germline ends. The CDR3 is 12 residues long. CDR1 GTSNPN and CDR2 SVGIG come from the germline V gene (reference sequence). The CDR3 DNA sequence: TGTGCCTGGAGCCTATCGGTAGATACGCAGTATTTT. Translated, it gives CAWSLSVDTQYF. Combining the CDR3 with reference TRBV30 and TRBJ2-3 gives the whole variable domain SQTIHQWPATLVQPVGSPLSLECTVEGTSNPNLYWYRQAAGRGLQLLFYSVGIGQISSEVPQNLSASRPQDRQFILSSKKLLLSDSGFYLCAWSLSVDTQYFGPGTRLTVL.

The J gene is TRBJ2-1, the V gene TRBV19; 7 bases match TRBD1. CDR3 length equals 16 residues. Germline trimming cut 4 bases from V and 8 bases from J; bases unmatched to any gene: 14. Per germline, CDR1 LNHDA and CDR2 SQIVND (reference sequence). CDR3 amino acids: CASSTRDRRTPDEQFF. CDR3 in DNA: TGTGCCAGTAGTACTAGGGACAGACGCACCCCCGATGAGCAGTTCTTC. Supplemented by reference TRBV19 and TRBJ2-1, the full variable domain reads DGGITQSPKYLFRKEGQNVTLSCEQNLNHDAMYWYRQDPGQGLRLIYYSQIVNDFQKGDIAEGYSVSREKKESFPLTVTSAQKNPTAFYLCASSTRDRRTPDEQFFGPGTRLTVL.

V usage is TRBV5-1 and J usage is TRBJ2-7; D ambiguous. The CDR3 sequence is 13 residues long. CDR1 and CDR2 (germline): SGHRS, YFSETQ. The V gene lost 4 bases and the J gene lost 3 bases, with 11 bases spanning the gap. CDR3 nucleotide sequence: TGCGCCAGCAGCCCCCGAACAGACTACGAGCAGTACTTC. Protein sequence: CASSPRTDYEQYF.

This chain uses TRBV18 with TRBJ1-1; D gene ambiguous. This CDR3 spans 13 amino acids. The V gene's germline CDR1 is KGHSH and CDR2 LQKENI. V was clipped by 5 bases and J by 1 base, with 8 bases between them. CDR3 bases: TGTGCCAGCTCAACCGACAAGAACACTGAAGCTTTCTTT. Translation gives CASSTDKNTEAFF.

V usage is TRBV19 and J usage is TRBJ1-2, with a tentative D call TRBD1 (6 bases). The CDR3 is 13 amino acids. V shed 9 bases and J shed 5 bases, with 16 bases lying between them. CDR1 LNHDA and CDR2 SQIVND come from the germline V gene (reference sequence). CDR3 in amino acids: CASLRGPSYGYTF. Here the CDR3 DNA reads TGTGCCAGCCTCAGGGGCCCATCGTATGGCTACACCTTC. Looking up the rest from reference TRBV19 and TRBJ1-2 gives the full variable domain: DGGITQSPKYLFRKEGQNVTLSCEQNLNHDAMYWYRQDPGQGLRLIYYSQIVNDFQKGDIAEGYSVSREKKESFPLTVTSAQKNPTAFYLCASLRGPSYGYTFGSGTRLTVV.

CDR3 DNA sequence: TGTGCCAGCAGCGTCGGCCTGAGGGACACTGAAGCTTTCTTT. It yields the protein CASSVGLRDTEAFF. This chain uses TRBV5-5 with TRBJ1-1, with D uncertain. The V end was cut by 4 bases, the J end by 3 bases, with 13 bases between. The CDR3 runs to 14 residues. Germline CDR1 and CDR2: SGHKS and YYEKEE (reference sequence).

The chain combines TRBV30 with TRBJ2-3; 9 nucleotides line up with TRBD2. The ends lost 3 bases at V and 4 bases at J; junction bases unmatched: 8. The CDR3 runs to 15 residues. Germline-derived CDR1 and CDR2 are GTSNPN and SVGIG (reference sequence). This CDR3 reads CAWRGGGGAPDTQYF. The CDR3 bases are TGTGCCTGGAGGGGTGGCGGGGGGGCCCCAGATACGCAGTATTTT.

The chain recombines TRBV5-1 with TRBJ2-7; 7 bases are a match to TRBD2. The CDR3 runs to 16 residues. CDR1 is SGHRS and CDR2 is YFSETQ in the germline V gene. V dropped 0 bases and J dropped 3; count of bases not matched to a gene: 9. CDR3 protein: CASSLVGGNPFYEQYF. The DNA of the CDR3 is TGCGCCAGCAGCTTGGTCGGGGGGAACCCTTTCTACGAGCAGTACTTC. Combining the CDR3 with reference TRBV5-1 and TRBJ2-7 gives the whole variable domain KAGVTQTPRYLIKTRGQQVTLSCSPISGHRSVSWYQQTPGQGLQFLFEYFSETQRNKGNFPGRFSGRQFSNSRSEMNVSTLELGDSALYLCASSLVGGNPFYEQYFGPGTRLTVT.

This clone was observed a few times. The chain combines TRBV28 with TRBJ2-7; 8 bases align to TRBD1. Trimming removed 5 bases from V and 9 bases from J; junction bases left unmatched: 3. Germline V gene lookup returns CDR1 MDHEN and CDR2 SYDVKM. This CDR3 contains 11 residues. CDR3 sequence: CASSVGTGQYF. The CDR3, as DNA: TGTGCCAGCAGTGTTGGGACAGGGCAGTACTTC.

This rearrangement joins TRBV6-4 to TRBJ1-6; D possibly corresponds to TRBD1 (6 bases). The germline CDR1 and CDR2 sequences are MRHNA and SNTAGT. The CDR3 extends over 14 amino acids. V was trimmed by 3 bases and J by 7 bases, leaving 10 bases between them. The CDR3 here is CASSESGANSPLHF. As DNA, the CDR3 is TGTGCCAGCAGTGAATCAGGGGCGAATTCACCCCTCCACTTT.

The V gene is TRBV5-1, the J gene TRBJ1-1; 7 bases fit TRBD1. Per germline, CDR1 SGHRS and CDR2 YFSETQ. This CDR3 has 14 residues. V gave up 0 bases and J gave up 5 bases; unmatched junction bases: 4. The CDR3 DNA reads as TGCGCCAGCAGCTTGGATCAGGGGGGTACTGAAGCTTTCTTT. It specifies CASSLDQGGTEAFF.

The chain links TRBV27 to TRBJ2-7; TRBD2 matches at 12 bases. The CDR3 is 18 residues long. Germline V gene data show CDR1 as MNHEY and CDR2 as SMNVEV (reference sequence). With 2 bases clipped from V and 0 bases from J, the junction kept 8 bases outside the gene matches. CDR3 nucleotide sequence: TGTGCCAGCAGTTTAAGGTCACTAGCGGGAGGATCCTCCTACGAGCAGTACTTC. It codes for CASSLRSLAGGSSYEQYF.